The table lists the clone carrying this T cell receptor beta chain with a few counts. Its target is not known. The entry originates in a study of metastatic and nonmetastatic thyroid tumors. The overall study: Repertoires of blood and of tissue (tumor or nodule) from malignant and benign thyroid patients were compared. Study observations and caveats: Patients with malignant thyroid tumors reportedly had significantly higher TCR beta diversity than those with benign nodules, in blood and tumor.

The CDR3 totals 15 residues. V lost 3 bases and J 5 bases, leaving 15 bases between the germline ends. CDR1 is KGHDR, CDR2 SFDVKD, per germline. Patients had received no treatment of any kind before thyroid surgery. How the authors handled the data: Differences in CDR3 between clinicopathological groups were drawn on to build a classifier intended to discriminate distant-metastatic papillary thyroid cancer patients. MiXCR re-clonotyped the PCR reads for TCRdb. The V and J calls were determined by TCRdb, not by the authors. The table has approximately 37,000 clones, around 17% seen once. Sequencing input: blood. This chain uses TRBV24-1 with TRBJ2-5, with D perhaps TRBD1 (7 bases). This receptor was obtained from a female donor with papillary thyroid cancer or a benign thyroid nodule (not recorded which). Some clones in this sample may be carry-over from other donors' samples. The CDR3 reads CATSDPFPGGETQYF. CDR3 nucleotide sequence: TGTGCCACCAGTGATCCCTTTCCAGGGGGGGAGACCCAGTACTTC.